These 2 T cell receptor beta chains were sequenced from one sample in a study of T cells in narcolepsy. The method was immunoSEQ multiplex PCR; TCRdb's version includes in-frame clones alone and lacks a portion of them. The sample has 20,000 to 30,000 clones, roughly 83% seen once. Source material: CD45RA- memory CD4+ T cells from PBMCs. These receptors were collected from a human donor with narcolepsy.

This chain links TRBV5-1 with TRBJ2-7; possible D gene TRBD1, 6 bases. The germline V gene encodes CDR1 SGHRS and CDR2 YFSETQ. This CDR3 contains 14 residues. V shed 5 bases and J shed 6 bases, with 18 bases lying between them. The CDR3 spells CASRQGLWVGEQYF. CDR3 bases: TGCGCCAGCAGACAGGGTCTTTGGGTGGGCGAGCAGTACTTC.

J is TRBJ2-2 and V is TRBV7-2; weak D call: TRBD2 (5 bases). The CDR3 spans 14 residues. Per the germline V gene, CDR1 is SGHTA and CDR2 is FQGNSA. V lost 5 bases, J lost 5 bases, and 12 bases lay in between. Here the CDR3 reads CASSQTTGTGELFF. CDR3 nucleotides: TGTGCCAGCAGCCAGACCACGGGGACCGGGGAGCTGTTTTTT.